The 27 T cell receptor beta chains presented below share a single source sample, sequenced in a study of shared clonotypes between healthy human individuals. Positively selected for CCR7, the CD45RO-negative cells used as naive CD8 cells excluded terminally differentiated effector memory CD45RA+ cells. TCRdb's copy holds only in-frame clones and misses some; the assay was immunoSEQ multiplex PCR. The sample records nearly 600,000 clones, roughly 95% being singletons. Sequenced input: naive CD8+ T cells sorted from blood. The receptors were sampled from a woman in her twenties or thirties in good health.

This clone appeared a single time. This chain uses TRBV7-2 with TRBJ2-7; 7 bases are a match to TRBD2. The J segment lost 6 bases and the V segment lost 2 bases, leaving 1 base of the junction unmatched. The CDR3 is made up of 12 amino acids. Looked up from germline, CDR1 is SGHTA and CDR2 is FQGNSA. The CDR3 DNA reads as TGTGCCAGCAGCTTACCGGGAGGCGAGCAGTACTTC. The encoded protein is CASSLPGGEQYF.

The gene calls are TRBV6-1 and TRBJ1-3; D perhaps matches TRBD1 (5 bases). Per the germline V gene, CDR1 is MNHNS and CDR2 is SASEGT. This CDR3 is 16 amino acids long. V gave up 2 bases and J gave up 5 bases, with 16 bases separating them. This CDR3 reads CASSELGGTIRNTIYF. The CDR3 nucleotides read TGTGCCAGCAGTGAACTGGGGGGGACCATCCGAAACACCATATATTTT.

The chain joins TRBV4-2 to TRBJ1-1; unclear D gene. V was trimmed by 0 bases and J by 0 bases, leaving 8 bases between them. The CDR3 consists of 15 residues. CDR1 LGHNA and CDR2 YNFKEQ come from the germline V gene. The CDR3, as DNA: TGTGCCAGCAGCCAAGAAAGGCTGATGAACACTGAAGCTTTCTTT. This encodes CASSQERLMNTEAFF.

The V gene is TRBV11-2, the J gene TRBJ2-5; D remains unclear. The CDR3 contains 12 residues. Trimming removed 1 base at V and 5 bases at J, with 5 bases between. CDR1 is SGHAT, CDR2 FQNNGV, per germline. The CDR3 region has the DNA TGTGCCAGCAGCTTAGTCCAGGAGACCCAGTACTTC. This sequence encodes CASSLVQETQYF. Supplemented by reference TRBV11-2 and TRBJ2-5, the full variable domain reads EAGVAQSPRYKIIEKRQSVAFWCNPISGHATLYWYQQILGQGPKLLIQFQNNGVVDDSQLPKDRFSAERLKGVDSTLKIQPAKLEDSAVYLCASSLVQETQYFGPGTRLLVL.

This chain links TRBV5-1 with TRBJ2-7; 8 bases match TRBD1. The CDR3 is made up of 14 amino acids. Germline CDR1 reads SGHRS; CDR2 reads YFSETQ. Losses at the gene ends were 4 bases for V and 5 bases for J; bases not matched to a gene: 8. As DNA, the CDR3 is TGCGCCAGCAGCCTGACAGGGGAACGGGACGAGCAGTACTTC. Its translation is CASSLTGERDEQYF.

The chain carries TRBV6-1 and TRBJ2-1; the match to TRBD2 covers 7 bases. The germline CDR1 and CDR2 sequences are MNHNS and SASEGT. Losses at the gene ends were 0 bases for V and 6 bases for J; bases not matched to a gene: 8. CDR3 length: 16 residues. CDR3 loop: CASSEALAGVPNEQFF. The CDR3 nucleotides are TGTGCCAGCAGTGAAGCGCTGGCGGGGGTTCCCAATGAGCAGTTCTTC.

The V call is TRBV16, the J call TRBJ1-5; 7 bases agree with TRBD1. CDR1 and CDR2 from the germline V gene are KGHSY and FQNENV. There are 17 residues in the CDR3. Trimming cost V 0 bases and J 4 bases; bases outside gene matches: 9. CDR3 region: CASSQSVLETGNQPQHF. The DNA of the CDR3 is TGTGCCAGCAGCCAATCTGTCTTAGAGACAGGGAATCAGCCCCAGCATTTT.

The CDR3 loop reads CASSLVGGDEQFF. CDR3 in DNA: TGTGCCAGCAGTTTGGTAGGGGGCGATGAGCAGTTCTTC. This sequence joins TRBV27 and TRBJ2-1; 7 bases fit TRBD1. The length of the CDR3 is 13 residues. In germline, CDR1 is MNHEY, CDR2 SMNVEV (reference sequence). The V segment lost 3 bases and the J segment 8 bases; nucleotides outside the gene matches: 4.

This sequence joins TRBV6-5 and TRBJ1-1; 9 bases line up with TRBD1. The CDR3 extends over 15 amino acids. Germline CDR1 is MNHEY and CDR2 is SVGAGI. J lost 1 base, V lost 4 bases, and 4 bases had no gene match. Here the CDR3 DNA reads TGTGCCAGCAGTTTGACAGGGGGATCGAACACTGAAGCTTTCTTT. It specifies CASSLTGGSNTEAFF.

The V and J genes are TRBV21-1 and TRBJ1-5; the table's D call TRBD1 went unverified against the DNA. TRBV21-1 has pseudogene status. The CDR3 is made up of 14 amino acids. The CDR3 coding sequence is TGTGCCGGGACAGGGGGAGTGGGCAATCAGCCCCAGCATTTT. Amino acids: CAGTGGVGNQPQHF.

The sample holds a few counts of this clone. The V gene is TRBV27, the J gene TRBJ2-1; 8 nucleotides match TRBD2. The germline gives CDR1 MNHEY, CDR2 SMNVEV (reference sequence). This CDR3 has 11 amino acids. V was clipped by 8 bases and J by 6 bases; unmatched bases: 0. The CDR3 sequence: CASGLANEQFF. The DNA of the CDR3 is TGTGCCAGCGGACTAGCCAATGAGCAGTTCTTC.

As to this clone: Different DNA sequences within this sample yield the same CDR3. The rearrangement joins TRBV28 to TRBJ2-7; D call uncertain. Germline V gene sequence: CDR1 MDHEN, CDR2 SYDVKM. The CDR3 is 12 residues long. V was clipped by 5 bases and J by 4 bases, with 9 bases between them. The CDR3 loop is CASSDLGYEQYF. CDR3 nucleotides: TGTGCCAGCAGTGATCTGGGGTACGAGCAGTACTTC.

The chain uses TRBV28 and TRBJ2-1, with TRBD1 as a possible D gene (7 bases). The CDR3 covers 15 residues. Per the germline V gene, CDR1 is MDHEN and CDR2 is SYDVKM. Trimming left V 5 bases short and J 3 bases short, with 14 bases between. CDR3 residues: CASSLRGVFYNEQFF. The CDR3, as DNA: TGTGCCAGCAGTCTCAGGGGGGTTTTCTACAATGAGCAGTTCTTC.

Turning to this clone: This sample includes further DNA sequences coding for the same CDR3. The J gene is TRBJ2-7, the V gene TRBV27, with 10 bases fitting TRBD2. The CDR3 has 14 residues. V trimming: 3 bases; J trimming: 4 bases; junction bases outside the gene matches: 3. Germline-derived CDR1 and CDR2 are MNHEY and SMNVEV (reference sequence). CDR3 sequence reads: CASSLSGRVYEQYF. The CDR3 DNA is TGTGCCAGCAGTTTGAGCGGGAGGGTTTACGAGCAGTACTTC.

The rearrangement uses TRBV27 and TRBJ2-2; D not resolved. There are 14 residues in the CDR3. The germline gives CDR1 MNHEY, CDR2 SMNVEV (reference sequence). V gave up 9 bases and J gave up 4 bases, with 15 bases separating them. The DNA for the CDR3 is TGTGCCAGTCACTCCTTAAGTCTCACCGGGGAGCTGTTTTTT. Protein: CASHSLSLTGELFF.

This chain connects TRBV6-5 to TRBJ1-1; perhaps TRBD1 as D (6 bases). The length of the CDR3 is 13 residues. The germline V and J ends were trimmed by 6 bases and 1 base, with 9 bases remaining between them. From germline, CDR1 is MNHEY and CDR2 SVGAGI. CDR3 region: CASSQDRNTEAFF. In DNA, the CDR3 is TGTGCCAGCAGCCAGGACAGGAACACTGAAGCTTTCTTT.

The rearrangement joins TRBV5-1 to TRBJ2-7; D possibly corresponds to TRBD1 (5 bases). Germline V gives CDR1 SGHRS, CDR2 YFSETQ. The CDR3 has 14 amino acids. V lost 4 bases and J 0 bases, leaving 11 bases between the germline ends. CDR3 sequence: CASSPDTDSYEQYF. The CDR3 DNA is TGCGCCAGCAGCCCGGACACCGACTCCTACGAGCAGTACTTC.

This chain uses TRBV7-2 with TRBJ1-4; D call uncertain. V lost 4 bases and J 4 bases, leaving 10 bases between the germline ends. CDR1 and CDR2 from the germline V gene are SGHTA and FQGNSA. This CDR3 is built from 14 residues. The CDR3 spells CASSSRSHNEKLFF. In DNA form, the CDR3 reads TGTGCCAGCAGCTCCCGGAGCCATAATGAAAAACTGTTTTTT.

This clone occurred once. V is TRBV4-2 and J is TRBJ2-1; D may be TRBD1 (6 bases). Trimming shortened V by 2 bases and J by 0 bases, and 11 bases separated the two germline ends. The germline gives CDR1 LGHNA, CDR2 YNFKEQ. The CDR3 length is 16 residues. In nucleotides, the CDR3 is TGTGCCAGCAGCCAACAAACAGGGAGCTCCTACAATGAGCAGTTCTTC. This translates into CASSQQTGSSYNEQFF.

This clone was seen a single time. This chain uses TRBV6-5 with TRBJ2-1, with D possibly TRBD1 on 5 matching bases. The germline CDR1 and CDR2 sequences are MNHEY and SVGAGI. The length of the CDR3 is 13 residues. V lost 2 bases and J lost 14, with 16 bases in between. Here the CDR3 reads CASSYHRQHLEFF. The DNA of the CDR3 is TGTGCCAGCAGTTACCACCGACAGCATCTGGAGTTCTTC.

This clone showed up just once. The chain has TRBV10-3 and TRBJ2-7, with 7 bases that match TRBD1. The V segment lost 1 base and the J segment 4 bases; nucleotides outside the gene matches: 16. The germline gives CDR1 ENHRY, CDR2 SYGVKD. The CDR3 is 18 residues long. DNA for the CDR3: TGTGCCATCAGTGAGTATCTCTGGACAGGCGCCACTAGTTACGAGCAGTACTTC. Its translation: CAISEYLWTGATSYEQYF.

V usage is TRBV5-1 and J usage is TRBJ2-2, with D tentatively TRBD2 (7 bases). The V gene lost 4 bases and the J gene lost 4 bases, with 20 bases spanning the gap. Germline assignment: CDR1 SGHRS and CDR2 YFSETQ. The CDR3 is 17 residues long. This chain's CDR3 is CASSTQGRALGTGELFF. The CDR3 DNA follows: TGCGCCAGCAGCACCCAGGGGAGGGCCTTGGGCACCGGGGAGCTGTTTTTT. Complete variable domain (other parts from reference TRBV5-1 and TRBJ2-2): KAGVTQTPRYLIKTRGQQVTLSCSPISGHRSVSWYQQTPGQGLQFLFEYFSETQRNKGNFPGRFSGRQFSNSRSEMNVSTLELGDSALYLCASSTQGRALGTGELFFGEGSRLTVL.

V and J are TRBV28 and TRBJ2-2, with 12 bases matching TRBD2. In germline, CDR1 is MDHEN, CDR2 SYDVKM. The CDR3 runs 21 residues. V dropped 2 bases and J dropped 1; count of bases not matched to a gene: 14. The CDR3 nucleotides are TGTGCCAGCAGTTTAAACCCTCGGCTAGCGGGAGGGCCGGGGAACACCGGGGAGCTGTTTTTT. As protein: CASSLNPRLAGGPGNTGELFF.

V and J are TRBV6-1 and TRBJ2-6; D uncertain. Trimming stripped 8 bases from V and 1 base from J, with 0 bases between. The CDR3 contains 11 residues. Germline V gene lookup returns CDR1 MNHNS and CDR2 SASEGT. The CDR3 reads CASSGANVLTF. In nucleotides, the CDR3 is TGTGCCAGCTCTGGGGCCAACGTCCTGACTTTC.

On this clone itself: The sample carries other DNA sequences with the same CDR3. The rearrangement links TRBV28 to TRBJ2-7, with D uncertain. The CDR3 consists of 11 residues. Germline CDR1 and CDR2: MDHEN and SYDVKM. V was cut by 3 bases and J by 4 bases, with 4 bases left in between. CDR3 loop: CASSFAYEQYF. CDR3 DNA: TGTGCCAGCAGTTTTGCATACGAGCAGTACTTC.

This chain links TRBV5-1 with TRBJ2-1; 12 positions match TRBD2. Germline CDR1 SGHRS, CDR2 YFSETQ. V lost 4 bases and J lost 4; bases outside the gene matches: 3. This CDR3 comprises 15 residues. The CDR3 sequence is CASSPLAGGYNEQFF. Here the CDR3 DNA reads TGCGCCAGCAGCCCCCTAGCGGGAGGGTACAATGAGCAGTTCTTC.

The V and J genes are TRBV28 and TRBJ1-2, with TRBD1 identical over 9 bases. Germline lookup yields CDR1 MDHEN and CDR2 SYDVKM. The CDR3 is 15 amino acids. V shed 2 bases, J shed 7 bases, and the junction held 8 bases outside the gene matches. This CDR3 reads CASSLEGQGISGYTF. The DNA for the CDR3 is TGTGCCAGCAGTTTAGAGGGACAGGGTATTAGTGGCTACACCTTC.